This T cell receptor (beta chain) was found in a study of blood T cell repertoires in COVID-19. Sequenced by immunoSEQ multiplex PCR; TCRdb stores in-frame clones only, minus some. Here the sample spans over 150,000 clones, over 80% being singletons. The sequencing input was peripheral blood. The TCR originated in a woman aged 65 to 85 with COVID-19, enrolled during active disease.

CDR3 coding DNA: TGTGCCAGCAGCCCAAGGGCCGGGACAGGGACCTACGAGCAGTACTTC. Protein sequence: CASSPRAGTGTYEQYF. The V and J genes are TRBV14 and TRBJ2-7; TRBD1 matches at 9 bases. The ends lost 4 bases at V and 2 bases at J; junction bases unmatched: 9. CDR3 length: 16 residues. Germline V gives CDR1 SGHDN, CDR2 FVKESK.